This TCR beta chain was captured by sequencing in a study of blood T cell repertoires in COVID-19. In the source study's methods: Nucleated cell counts were estimated from reference gene primer amplification. The protocol was immunoSEQ multiplex PCR, while the TCRdb copy is restricted to in-frame clones and leaves out a portion. V and J calls and clone size are those listed in that table; D and trimming were worked out from the DNA. The data hold 200,000 to 300,000 clones, with just under 90% observed a single time. The CDR3 has 16 amino acids. Per germline, CDR1 KGHSH and CDR2 LQKENI. The junction had 3 bases not matched to a gene; V was cut back by 3 bases and J by 2 bases.

V is TRBV18 and J is TRBJ2-2, with TRBD1 matching 10 bases. The clonotype originates from a middle-aged woman with acute or convalescent COVID-19. The sequencing sample was made of peripheral blood. The CDR3 loop reads CASSPGQGINTGELFF. DNA of the CDR3: TGTGCCAGCTCACCGGGACAGGGGATAAACACCGGGGAGCTGTTTTTT.